This T cell receptor (beta chain) derives from a study of blood T cell repertoires in COVID-19. Study information: Spain, Italy and the United States supplied samples that represented acute and convalescent COVID-19. The cDNA or gDNA used as material had been derived from T cells, B-cell-depleted T cells, or PBMCs.

Germline V CDR1 and CDR2: LNHNV, YYDKDF (reference sequence). Trimming cost V 8 bases and J 1 base, with 8 bases left between them. The CDR3 contains 12 residues. Enrolled during active infection, Seattle patients were then followed longitudinally. In the source study's methods: Nucleated cell counts were estimated from reference gene primer amplification. Clones were read by immunoSEQ multiplex PCR, and TCRdb kept only the in-frame ones, dropping some. Clone size and the V and J calls come from that table; the DNA yielded D and trimming. The profile shows around 220,000 clones, more than 80% of them singletons. This clone was picked up one time.

This clonotype originated in a woman aged 80 or over with COVID-19, enrolled during active disease. The sample was peripheral blood. The chain uses TRBV15 and TRBJ1-1; maybe TRBD1 (6 bases). The CDR3 nucleotides are TGTGCCACCTCCAGGGGGAACACTGAAGCTTTCTTT. Its protein product is CATSRGNTEAFF.